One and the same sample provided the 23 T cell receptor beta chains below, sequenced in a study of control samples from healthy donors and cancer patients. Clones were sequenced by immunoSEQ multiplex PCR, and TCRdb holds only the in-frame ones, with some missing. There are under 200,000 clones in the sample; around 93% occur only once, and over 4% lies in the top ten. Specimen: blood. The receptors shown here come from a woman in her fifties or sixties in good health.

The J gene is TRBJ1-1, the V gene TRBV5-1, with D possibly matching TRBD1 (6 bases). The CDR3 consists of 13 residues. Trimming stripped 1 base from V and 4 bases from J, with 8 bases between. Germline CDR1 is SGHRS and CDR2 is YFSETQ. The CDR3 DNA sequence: TGCGCCAGCAGCTTGATCAGGGGCACTGAAGCTTTCTTT. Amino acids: CASSLIRGTEAFF.

DNA of the CDR3: TGTGCCAGCAGCCTCACCGGGACCCAGGTCACAGATACGCAGTATTTT. This encodes CASSLTGTQVTDTQYF. The chain joins TRBV7-2 to TRBJ2-3; the D call may be TRBD1 or TRBD2 (5 bases each). The CDR3 contains 16 residues. Germline V gives CDR1 SGHTA, CDR2 FQGNSA. Trimming took off 5 bases at V and 2 bases at J, with 17 bases between the two ends.

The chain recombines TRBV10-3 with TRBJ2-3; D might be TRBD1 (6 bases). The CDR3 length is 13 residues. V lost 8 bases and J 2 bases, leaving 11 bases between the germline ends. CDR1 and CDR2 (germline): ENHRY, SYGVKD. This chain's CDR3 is CAIGRGYTDTQYF. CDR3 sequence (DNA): TGTGCCATCGGTAGGGGGTACACAGATACGCAGTATTTT.

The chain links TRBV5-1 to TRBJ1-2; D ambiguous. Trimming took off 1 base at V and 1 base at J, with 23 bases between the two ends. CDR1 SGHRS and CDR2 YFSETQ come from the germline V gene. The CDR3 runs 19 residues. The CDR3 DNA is TGCGCCAGCAGCTTGTCGCCCACAACCCGGGAGGGTTATAACTATGGCTACACCTTC. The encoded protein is CASSLSPTTREGYNYGYTF.

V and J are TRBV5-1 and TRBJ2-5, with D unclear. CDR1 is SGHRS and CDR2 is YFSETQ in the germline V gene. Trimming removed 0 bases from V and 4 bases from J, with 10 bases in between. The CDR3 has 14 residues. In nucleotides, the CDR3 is TGCGCCAGCAGCTTGGCCGTAGGCCCAGAGACCCAGTACTTC. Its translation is CASSLAVGPETQYF.

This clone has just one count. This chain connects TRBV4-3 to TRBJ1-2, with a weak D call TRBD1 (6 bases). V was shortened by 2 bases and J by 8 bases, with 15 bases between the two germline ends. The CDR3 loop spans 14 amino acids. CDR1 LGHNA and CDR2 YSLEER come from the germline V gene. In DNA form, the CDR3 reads TGCGCCAGCAGCCAAAATAGGGGGGAGAGGGGCTACACCTTC. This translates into CASSQNRGERGYTF.

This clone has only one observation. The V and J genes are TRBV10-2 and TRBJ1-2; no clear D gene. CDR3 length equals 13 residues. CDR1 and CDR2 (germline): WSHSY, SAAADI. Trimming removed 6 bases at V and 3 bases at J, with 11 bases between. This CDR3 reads CASSGNPHYGYTF. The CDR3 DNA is TGCGCCAGCAGCGGGAATCCCCACTATGGCTACACCTTC.

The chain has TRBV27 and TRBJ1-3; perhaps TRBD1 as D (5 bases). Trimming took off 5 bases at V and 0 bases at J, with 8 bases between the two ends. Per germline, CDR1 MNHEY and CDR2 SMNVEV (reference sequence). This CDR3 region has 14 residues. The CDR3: CASSSTGSGNTIYF. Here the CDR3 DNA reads TGTGCCAGCAGTAGCACAGGCTCTGGAAACACCATATATTTT.

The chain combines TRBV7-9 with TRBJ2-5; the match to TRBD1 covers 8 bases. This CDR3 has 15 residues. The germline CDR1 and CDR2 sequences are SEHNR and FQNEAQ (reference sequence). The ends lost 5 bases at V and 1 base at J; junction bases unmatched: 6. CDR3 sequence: CASSPQGQGQETQYF. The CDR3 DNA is TGTGCCAGCAGCCCCCAAGGACAGGGCCAAGAGACCCAGTACTTC. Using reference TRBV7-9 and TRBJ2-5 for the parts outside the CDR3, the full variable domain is DTGVSQNPRHKITKRGQNVTFRCDPISEHNRLYWYRQTLGQGPEFLTYFQNEAQLEKSRLLSDRFSAERPKGSFSTLEIQRTEQGDSAMYLCASSPQGQGQETQYFGPGTRLLVL.

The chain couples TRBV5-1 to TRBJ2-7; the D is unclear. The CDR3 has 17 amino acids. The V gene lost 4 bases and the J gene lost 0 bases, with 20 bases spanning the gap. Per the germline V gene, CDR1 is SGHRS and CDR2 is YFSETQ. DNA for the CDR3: TGCGCCAGCAGCAGGTCGATGGCCCTGGGAACCTCCTACGAGCAGTACTTC. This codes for CASSRSMALGTSYEQYF.

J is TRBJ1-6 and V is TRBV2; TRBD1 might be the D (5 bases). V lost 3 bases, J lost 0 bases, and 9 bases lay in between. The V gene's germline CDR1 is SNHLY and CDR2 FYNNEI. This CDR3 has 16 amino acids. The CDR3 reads CASSEGTLSYNSPLHF. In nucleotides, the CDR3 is TGTGCCAGCAGTGAGGGGACCCTCTCCTATAATTCACCCCTCCACTTT. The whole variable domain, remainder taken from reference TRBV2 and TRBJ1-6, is EPEVTQTPSHQVTQMGQEVILRCVPISNHLYFYWYRQILGQKVEFLVSFYNNEISEKSEIFDDQFSVERPDGSNFTLKIRSTKLEDSAMYFCASSEGTLSYNSPLHFGNGTRLTVT.

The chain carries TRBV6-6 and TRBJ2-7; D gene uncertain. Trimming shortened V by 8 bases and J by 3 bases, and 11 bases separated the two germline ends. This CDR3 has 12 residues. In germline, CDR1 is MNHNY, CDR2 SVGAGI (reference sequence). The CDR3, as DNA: TGTGCCAGCGGAGATAGGGACTACGAGCAGTACTTC. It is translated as CASGDRDYEQYF.

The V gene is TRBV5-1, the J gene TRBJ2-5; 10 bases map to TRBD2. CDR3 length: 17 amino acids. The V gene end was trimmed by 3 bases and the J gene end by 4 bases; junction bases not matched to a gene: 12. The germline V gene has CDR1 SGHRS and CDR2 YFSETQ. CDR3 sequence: CASSSRRASGGRETQYF. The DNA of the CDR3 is TGCGCCAGCAGCTCTCGGCGGGCTAGCGGGGGACGAGAGACCCAGTACTTC.

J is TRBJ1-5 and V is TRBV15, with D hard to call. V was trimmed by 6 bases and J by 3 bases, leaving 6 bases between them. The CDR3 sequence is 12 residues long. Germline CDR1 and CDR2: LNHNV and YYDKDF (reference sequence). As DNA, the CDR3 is TGTGCCACCAGATCTCCCAATCAGCCCCAGCATTTT. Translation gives CATRSPNQPQHF.

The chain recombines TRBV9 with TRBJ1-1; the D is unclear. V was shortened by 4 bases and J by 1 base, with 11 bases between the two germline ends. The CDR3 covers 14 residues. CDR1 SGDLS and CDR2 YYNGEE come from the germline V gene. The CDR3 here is CASSLRTENTEAFF. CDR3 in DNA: TGTGCCAGCAGCCTTAGGACGGAGAACACTGAAGCTTTCTTT. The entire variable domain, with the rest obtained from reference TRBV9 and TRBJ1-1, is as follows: DSGVTQTPKHLITATGQRVTLRCSPRSGDLSVYWYQQSLDQGLQFLIQYYNGEERAKGNILERFSAQQFPDLHSELNLSSLELGDSALYFCASSLRTENTEAFFGQGTRLTVV.

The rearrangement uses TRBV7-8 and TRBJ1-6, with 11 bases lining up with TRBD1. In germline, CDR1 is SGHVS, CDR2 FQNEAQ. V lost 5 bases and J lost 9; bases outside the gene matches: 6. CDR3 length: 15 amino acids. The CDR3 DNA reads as TGTGCCAGCAGCACCGGACAGGGGGCGATTTCACCCCTCCACTTT. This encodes CASSTGQGAISPLHF.

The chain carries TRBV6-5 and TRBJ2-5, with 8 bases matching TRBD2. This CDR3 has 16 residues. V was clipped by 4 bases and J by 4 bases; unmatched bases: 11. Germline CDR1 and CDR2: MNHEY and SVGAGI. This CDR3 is CASSLGSGAMLETQYF. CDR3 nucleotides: TGTGCCAGCAGTTTAGGTAGCGGGGCAATGTTAGAGACCCAGTACTTC.

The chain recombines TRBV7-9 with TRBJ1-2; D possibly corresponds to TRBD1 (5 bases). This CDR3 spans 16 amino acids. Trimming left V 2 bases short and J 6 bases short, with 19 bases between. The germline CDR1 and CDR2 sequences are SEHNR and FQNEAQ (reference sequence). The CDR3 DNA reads TGTGCCAGCAGCTTATTTCAGGGAGGGACTCTGGATGGCTACACCTTC. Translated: CASSLFQGGTLDGYTF.

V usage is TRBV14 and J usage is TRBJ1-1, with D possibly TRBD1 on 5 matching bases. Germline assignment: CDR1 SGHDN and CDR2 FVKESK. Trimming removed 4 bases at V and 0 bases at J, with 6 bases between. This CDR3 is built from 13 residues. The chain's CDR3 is CASSLGLNTEAFF. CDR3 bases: TGTGCCAGCAGCCTGGGACTGAACACTGAAGCTTTCTTT.

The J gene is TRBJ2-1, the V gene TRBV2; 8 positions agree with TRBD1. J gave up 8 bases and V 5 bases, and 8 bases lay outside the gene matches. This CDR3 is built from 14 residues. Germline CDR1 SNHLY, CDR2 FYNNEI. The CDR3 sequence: CASSFQGAGDEQFF. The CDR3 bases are TGTGCCAGCAGTTTTCAGGGGGCAGGAGATGAGCAGTTCTTC.

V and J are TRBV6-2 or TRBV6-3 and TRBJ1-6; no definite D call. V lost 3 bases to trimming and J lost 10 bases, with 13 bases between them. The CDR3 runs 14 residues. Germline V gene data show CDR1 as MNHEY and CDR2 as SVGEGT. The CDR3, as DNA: TGTGCCAGCAGTTATTTCGGGCCGGAGTCACCCCTCCACTTT. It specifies CASSYFGPESPLHF.

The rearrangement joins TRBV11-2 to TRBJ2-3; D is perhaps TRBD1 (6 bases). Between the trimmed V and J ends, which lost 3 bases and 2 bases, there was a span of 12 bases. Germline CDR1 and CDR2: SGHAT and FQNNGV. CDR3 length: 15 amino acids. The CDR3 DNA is TGTGCCAGCAGCTTCAACAGGGCCTCCACAGATACGCAGTATTTT. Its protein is CASSFNRASTDTQYF.

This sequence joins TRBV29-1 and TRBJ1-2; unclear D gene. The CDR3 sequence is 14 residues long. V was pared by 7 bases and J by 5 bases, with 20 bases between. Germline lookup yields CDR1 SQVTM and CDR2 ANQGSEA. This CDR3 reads CSAADRGRVYGYTF. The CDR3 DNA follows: TGCAGCGCCGCAGACCGGGGTAGGGTATATGGCTACACCTTC.